Shown below are 5 T cell receptor beta chains from a single sample sequenced in a study of blood T cells in healthy people across ages. With a J-beta primer mix and a sample-barcoded 5' primer, a second PCR ran 7 to 11 cycles. TCRdb re-called the 5' RACE reads through MiXCR, storing one row per CDR3 protein. The sample lists about 1,500,000 distinct CDR3 sequences; approximately 28% were seen once. Input material: blood. These receptor sequences come from a woman aged 25 to 45 in good health.

In this sample, this clonotype turned up many times. The genes are TRBV11-2 and TRBJ2-1, with 8 positions matching TRBD2. Germline loops: CDR1 SGHAT, CDR2 FQNNGV. This CDR3 region has 18 residues. Trimming removed 3 bases from V and 0 bases from J; junction bases left unmatched: 10. CDR3 sequence reads: CASSFLAGGRSSYNEQFF. Written as DNA, the CDR3 is TGTGCCAGCAGCTTTTTGGCGGGGGGACGAAGCTCCTACAATGAGCAGTTCTTC.

This clonotype was detected only a few times. The V and J genes are TRBV20-1 and TRBJ2-5; a possible D gene is TRBD2 (6 bases). Trimming pared 5 bases from V and 3 bases from J, leaving 13 bases between. The CDR3 extends over 13 amino acids. CDR1 DFQATT and CDR2 SNEGSKA come from the germline V gene (reference sequence). For the CDR3, the DNA is TGCAGTGCTGGGGACTTTGCAGAAGAGACCCAGTACTTC. Protein sequence: CSAGDFAEETQYF.

Worth noting for this clonotype: At one of its ends the junction is not consistent with the germline gene, which may arise from a read error. The genes are TRBV28 and TRBJ1-4, with TRBD1 matching 9 bases. The CDR3 is 15 residues long. Germline assignment: CDR1 MDHEN and CDR2 SYDVKM. The CDR3 DNA follows: TGTGCCAGCAGTTTGCCGGGACAGGGCCTAGAAAAACCGTTTTTT. Amino acid sequence: CASSLPGQGLEKPFF.

Worth noting for this clonotype: One end of the junction fails to match germline, which may point to a read error. The genes are TRBV28 and TRBJ2-6, with D possibly matching TRBD1 (5 bases). Per germline, CDR1 MDHEN and CDR2 SYDVKM. The CDR3 is made up of 15 amino acids. In DNA, the CDR3 is TGTGCCAGCACCCCGCCCGAGTCTGGGGCCAACTTCCTGACTTTT. This gives the protein CASTPPESGANFLTF.

The chain employs TRBV11-2 and TRBJ1-2; unclear D gene. Trimming removed 5 bases from V and 0 bases from J, with 7 bases in between. Germline V gives CDR1 SGHAT, CDR2 FQNNGV. This CDR3 spans 13 amino acids. Here the CDR3 reads CASSVIANYGYTF. The CDR3 coding sequence is TGTGCCAGCAGCGTTATAGCTAACTATGGCTACACCTTC.